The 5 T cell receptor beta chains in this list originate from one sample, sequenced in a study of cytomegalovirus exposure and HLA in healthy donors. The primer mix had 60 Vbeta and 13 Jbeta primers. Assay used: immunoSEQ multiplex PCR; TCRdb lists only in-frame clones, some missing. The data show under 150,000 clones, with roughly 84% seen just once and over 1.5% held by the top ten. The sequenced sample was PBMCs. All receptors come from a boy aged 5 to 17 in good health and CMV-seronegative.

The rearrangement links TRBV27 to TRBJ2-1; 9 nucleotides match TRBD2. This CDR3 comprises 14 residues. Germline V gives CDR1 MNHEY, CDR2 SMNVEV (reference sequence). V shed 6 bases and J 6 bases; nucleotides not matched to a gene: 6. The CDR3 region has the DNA TGTGCCAGCAGCCCTAGCGGGGTTAGCAATGAGCAGTTCTTC. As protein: CASSPSGVSNEQFF.

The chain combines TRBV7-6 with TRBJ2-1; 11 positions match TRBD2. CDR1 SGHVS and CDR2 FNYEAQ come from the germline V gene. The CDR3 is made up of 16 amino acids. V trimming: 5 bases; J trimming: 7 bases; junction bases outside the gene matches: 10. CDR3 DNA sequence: TGTGCCAGCAGCCCTCTTGTAGCGGGGGGGCGGAATGAGCAGTTCTTC. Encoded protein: CASSPLVAGGRNEQFF.

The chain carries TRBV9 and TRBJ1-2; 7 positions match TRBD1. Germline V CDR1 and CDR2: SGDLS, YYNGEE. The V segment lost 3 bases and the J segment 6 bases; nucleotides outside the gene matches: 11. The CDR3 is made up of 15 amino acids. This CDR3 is CASSGDTGDANGYTF. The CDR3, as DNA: TGTGCCAGCAGCGGGGATACAGGGGATGCTAATGGCTACACCTTC.

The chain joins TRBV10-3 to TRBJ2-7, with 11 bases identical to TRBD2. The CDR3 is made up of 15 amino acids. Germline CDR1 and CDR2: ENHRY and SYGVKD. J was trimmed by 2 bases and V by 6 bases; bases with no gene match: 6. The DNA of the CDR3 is TGTGCCATCAGGCCCGAGACTAGCGGGACCTACGAGCAGTACTTC. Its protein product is CAIRPETSGTYEQYF.

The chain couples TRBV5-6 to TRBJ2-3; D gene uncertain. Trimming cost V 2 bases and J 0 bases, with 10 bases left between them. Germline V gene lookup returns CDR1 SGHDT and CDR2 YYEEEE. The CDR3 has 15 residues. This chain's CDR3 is CASSFGASSTDTQYF. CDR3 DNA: TGTGCCAGCAGCTTCGGAGCCTCTAGCACAGATACGCAGTATTTT.